These 2 T cell receptor beta chains came from one sample sequenced in a study of control samples from healthy donors and cancer patients. The assay was immunoSEQ multiplex PCR, and TCRdb's table has in-frame clones only and misses some. Of fewer than 120,000 clones detected, roughly 90% appear once; the ten largest clones hold 3.5% to 4.5%. What was sequenced was PBMCs. Receptor source: a woman aged 55-69 years with lung cancer.

The chain has TRBV11-1 and TRBJ2-7, with D possibly TRBD1 on 9 matching bases. The CDR3 totals 15 residues. Germline V CDR1 and CDR2: SGHAT, FQDESV (reference sequence). The V gene lost 6 bases and the J gene lost 1 base, with 16 bases spanning the gap. For the CDR3, the DNA is TGTGCCAGCAGTCGGGAGGGACAGGGTTCCTACGAGCAGTACTTC. This translates into CASSREGQGSYEQYF.

On this clone itself: The identical CDR3 is also encoded by other nucleotide sequences in the sample. V usage is TRBV7-8 and J usage is TRBJ1-5; the D gene is possibly TRBD1 (5 bases). CDR3 length: 15 residues. V gave up 1 base and J gave up 2 bases, with 9 bases separating them. The germline V gene has CDR1 SGHVS and CDR2 FQNEAQ. CDR3 DNA: TGTGCCAGCAGCTTAGGAGTGACAGGCAATCAGCCCCAGCATTTT. This gives the protein CASSLGVTGNQPQHF.